Below are 31 T cell receptor beta chains sequenced from a single sample in a study of beta chain features in type 1 diabetes. Study results and limitations: Moderately but significantly shorter TCRB CDR3s were found in Type 1 diabetes patients in all four CD4+ subsets.

Their target antigens are unknown. Reverse transcription of all isolated RNA meant that expressed TCRB transcripts were sequenced. Measured with immunoSEQ multiplex PCR; TCRdb has only the in-frame clones, and not every one. Here the sample spans around 710,000 clones, over 10% being singletons. Material: naive CD4+ T cells from blood. The receptor source for this set is a man aged 25-40 years with type 1 diabetes.

CDR3 sequence (DNA): TGCAGCGTTGACCGACAGGGGGCGGACGAGCAGTACTTC. Its translation is CSVDRQGADEQYF. The chain combines TRBV29-1 with TRBJ2-7; 10 nucleotides agree with TRBD1. The CDR3 length is 13 residues. From germline, CDR1 is SQVTM and CDR2 ANQGSEA. V dropped 3 bases and J dropped 5; count of bases not matched to a gene: 4.

There are a few counts of this clone. The chain links TRBV9 to TRBJ2-6, with TRBD1 as a possible D gene (5 bases). Germline CDR1 is SGDLS and CDR2 is YYNGEE. Deletions cut 2 bases from V and 4 bases from J, with 7 bases between. This CDR3 region has 14 residues. The CDR3 region has the DNA TGTGCCAGCAGCGTTCGACAGGGGGCCAACGTCCTGACTTTC. Its translation is CASSVRQGANVLTF.

This clone has a handful of counts. This chain joins TRBV11-1 and TRBJ2-7; D is possibly TRBD1 (6 bases). In germline, CDR1 is SGHAT, CDR2 FQDESV (reference sequence). The CDR3 extends over 13 amino acids. The V end was cut by 1 base, the J end by 7 bases, with 11 bases between. The CDR3 DNA is TGTGCCAGCAGCTTAGTACAGGGCCATGAGCAGTACTTC. It codes for CASSLVQGHEQYF.

This chain connects TRBV10-3 to TRBJ1-3; D unresolved. Trimming cost V 6 bases and J 0 bases, with 9 bases left between them. The CDR3 loop spans 14 amino acids. Looked up from germline, CDR1 is ENHRY and CDR2 is SYGVKD. The CDR3 DNA is TGTGCCATCAGCGAAATGGGCTCTGGAAACACCATATATTTT. Translated, it gives CAISEMGSGNTIYF.

This sequence joins TRBV4-2 and TRBJ1-2; D not certain. Trimming stripped 7 bases from V and 4 bases from J, with 25 bases between. Germline CDR1 LGHNA, CDR2 YNFKEQ. CDR3 length: 17 amino acids. The CDR3 here is CASTNSGIGVGIYGYTF. CDR3 DNA: TGTGCCAGCACTAATTCGGGAATCGGCGTAGGCATCTATGGCTACACCTTC.

This chain connects TRBV7-9 to TRBJ2-7; TRBD2 matches 7 bases. This CDR3 spans 14 amino acids. Trimming took 5 bases from V and 2 from J; bases not matched to a gene: 6. Germline CDR1 reads SEHNR; CDR2 reads FQNEAQ (reference sequence). The CDR3 region has the DNA TGTGCCAGCAGCACAGCGGGGATTACCTACGAGCAGTACTTC. Protein: CASSTAGITYEQYF.

This clone was observed a few times. V and J are TRBV25-1 and TRBJ1-5, with D possibly TRBD1 on 5 matching bases. V dropped 2 bases and J dropped 7 bases, with 12 bases sitting between them. The germline V gene has CDR1 MGHDK and CDR2 SYGVNS. This CDR3 comprises 14 residues. CDR3 in amino acids: CASSEAQATQPQHF. The CDR3 region has the DNA TGTGCCAGCAGTGAAGCACAGGCCACACAGCCCCAGCATTTT.

V and J are TRBV11-2 and TRBJ1-2; the D gene is possibly TRBD1 (5 bases). Between the trimmed V and J ends, which lost 1 base and 1 base, there was a span of 7 bases. The CDR3 length is 14 residues. Germline CDR1 is SGHAT and CDR2 is FQNNGV. Here the CDR3 DNA reads TGTGCCAGCAGCTTAGGCGACAGTAACTATGGCTACACCTTC. Protein product: CASSLGDSNYGYTF.

In its sample, this clone was seen a few times. The chain recombines TRBV7-9 with TRBJ1-2; no firm D call. The length of the CDR3 is 15 residues. Trimming took 4 bases from V and 4 from J, leaving 16 bases between them. Germline CDR1 SEHNR, CDR2 FQNEAQ (reference sequence). CDR3 coding DNA: TGTGCCAGCAGCTCACAACCGGGTGTCTCCTATGGCTACACCTTC. It translates to CASSSQPGVSYGYTF.

This clone occurred a few times. This sequence joins TRBV29-1 and TRBJ1-1, with 8 nucleotides matching TRBD1. The CDR3 has 12 amino acids. Germline V lookup: CDR1 SQVTM, CDR2 ANQGSEA. V gave up 8 bases and J gave up 4 bases; unmatched junction bases: 6. For the CDR3, the DNA is TGCAGCTCCAGGGGGCAGGTCACTGAAGCTTTCTTT. It encodes CSSRGQVTEAFF. The whole variable domain, filled in from reference TRBV29-1 and TRBJ1-1, reads SAVISQKPSRDICQRGTSLTIQCQVDSQVTMMFWYRQQPGQSLTLIATANQGSEATYESGFVIDKFPISRPNLTFSTLTVSNMSPEDSSIYLCSSRGQVTEAFFGQGTRLTVV.

The rearrangement links TRBV2 to TRBJ1-6; 7 bases are shared with TRBD1. Looked up from germline, CDR1 is SNHLY and CDR2 is FYNNEI. The CDR3 totals 13 residues. V trimming: 7 bases; J trimming: 8 bases; junction bases outside the gene matches: 5. CDR3 loop: CASNRQGDSPLHF. In DNA form, the CDR3 reads TGTGCCAGCAACCGACAGGGAGATTCACCCCTCCACTTT.

The chain uses TRBV6-5 and TRBJ1-2; unclear D gene. The CDR3 sequence is 14 residues long. V was shortened by 0 bases and J by 1 base, with 6 bases between the two germline ends. The germline gives CDR1 MNHEY, CDR2 SVGAGI. This CDR3 is CASSYSLDNYGYTF. The CDR3 DNA follows: TGTGCCAGCAGTTACTCTCTTGATAACTATGGCTACACCTTC.

The rearrangement joins TRBV4-3 to TRBJ1-6; the D is unclear. V lost 3 bases and J 0 bases, leaving 12 bases between the germline ends. The CDR3 has 17 amino acids. Germline V CDR1 and CDR2: LGHNA, YSLEER. CDR3 nucleotides: TGCGCCAGCAGCCATGGACTCCTGAGCTCCTATAATTCACCCCTCCACTTT. Encoded protein: CASSHGLLSSYNSPLHF.

This sequence joins TRBV5-1 and TRBJ1-2; D uncertain. There are 14 residues in the CDR3. Germline assignment: CDR1 SGHRS and CDR2 YFSETQ. V was pared by 4 bases and J by 0 bases, with 10 bases between. This chain's CDR3 is CASSPPTANYGYTF. Here the CDR3 DNA reads TGCGCCAGCAGCCCTCCCACGGCTAACTATGGCTACACCTTC.

The chain combines TRBV25-1 with TRBJ2-7; 8 bases are a match to TRBD1. Trimming removed 3 bases from V and 5 bases from J; junction bases left unmatched: 6. CDR3 length: 14 residues. The germline V gene encodes CDR1 MGHDK and CDR2 SYGVNS. DNA for the CDR3: TGTGCCAGCAGTGACAGGGGGCGTAGGGACGAGCAGTACTTC. It specifies CASSDRGRRDEQYF.

This clone was counted between two and nine times. This chain links TRBV6-5 with TRBJ1-1; the D gene is possibly TRBD1 (5 bases). V was clipped by 2 bases and J by 0 bases, with 13 bases between them. The length of the CDR3 is 16 residues. The germline V gene encodes CDR1 MNHEY and CDR2 SVGAGI. The CDR3 DNA follows: TGTGCCAGCAGTTACGGACACTCCCGCCTGAACACTGAAGCTTTCTTT. Translated: CASSYGHSRLNTEAFF.

The V gene is TRBV9, the J gene TRBJ1-1, with a possible D match to TRBD1 (5 bases). Germline loops: CDR1 SGDLS, CDR2 YYNGEE. The CDR3 sequence is 15 residues long. The V end was cut by 0 bases, the J end by 4 bases, with 13 bases between. CDR3 nucleotides: TGTGCCAGCAGCGTAGGGGTGAACGGGGCCACTGAAGCTTTCTTT. Its translation is CASSVGVNGATEAFF.

V gene TRBV5-1 combines with J gene TRBJ2-5; 12 nucleotides agree with TRBD1. Germline V gives CDR1 SGHRS, CDR2 YFSETQ. V lost 4 bases, J lost 5 bases, and 9 bases stayed unmatched. The CDR3 has 16 amino acids. CDR3 nucleotide sequence: TGCGCCAGCAGCAGGAACCGGGACAGGGGGCAGGAGACCCAGTACTTC. Its translation is CASSRNRDRGQETQYF. Variable domain in full (rest from reference TRBV5-1 and TRBJ2-5): KAGVTQTPRYLIKTRGQQVTLSCSPISGHRSVSWYQQTPGQGLQFLFEYFSETQRNKGNFPGRFSGRQFSNSRSEMNVSTLELGDSALYLCASSRNRDRGQETQYFGPGTRLLVL.

Only a few counts were recorded for this clone. The chain carries TRBV7-2 and TRBJ2-1, with 11 bases identical to TRBD2. With 3 bases clipped from V and 6 bases from J, the junction kept 7 bases outside the gene matches. CDR1 and CDR2 from the germline V gene are SGHTA and FQGNSA. This CDR3 has 16 amino acids. In nucleotides, the CDR3 is TGTGCCAGCAGCTTGGGAACTAGCGGGGGCCGCAATGAGCAGTTCTTC. It codes for CASSLGTSGGRNEQFF. The variable domain in full, with the rest retrieved from reference TRBV7-2 and TRBJ2-1, is GAGVSQSPSNKVTEKGKDVELRCDPISGHTALYWYRQSLGQGLEFLIYFQGNSAPDKSGLPSDRFSAERTGGSVSTLTIQRTQQEDSAVYLCASSLGTSGGRNEQFFGPGTRLTVL.

This clone has more than one count but fewer than ten. The chain joins TRBV5-1 to TRBJ2-7, with 7 bases lining up with TRBD1. Per germline, CDR1 SGHRS and CDR2 YFSETQ. The CDR3 runs 15 residues. With V trimmed by 7 bases and J by 3 bases, 13 bases remained unmatched. The chain's CDR3 is CASGFLTGTDYEQYF. The CDR3 coding sequence is TGCGCCAGCGGATTCCTGACAGGGACGGACTACGAGCAGTACTTC.

Comment on this clone: The sample holds other DNA sequences that translate to the same CDR3. The rearrangement links TRBV14 to TRBJ2-5, with 8 bases fitting TRBD2. In germline, CDR1 is SGHDN, CDR2 FVKESK. With 3 bases clipped from V and 5 bases from J, the junction kept 5 bases outside the gene matches. The CDR3 loop spans 14 amino acids. The CDR3 sequence is CASSQGLAGETQYF. The CDR3 DNA follows: TGTGCCAGCAGCCAGGGATTAGCGGGGGAGACCCAGTACTTC.

This clone was picked up a small number of times. This chain uses TRBV18 with TRBJ1-5, with 9 bases fitting TRBD1. The germline V gene has CDR1 KGHSH and CDR2 LQKENI. The CDR3 runs to 15 residues. V lost 4 bases, J lost 7 bases, and 8 bases stayed unmatched. CDR3 DNA sequence: TGTGCCAGCTCACGAACCGGGACAGGGAACCAGCCCCAGCATTTT. Amino acids: CASSRTGTGNQPQHF. The variable domain in full, with the rest retrieved from reference TRBV18 and TRBJ1-5, is NAGVMQNPRHLVRRRGQEARLRCSPMKGHSHVYWYRQLPEEGLKFMVYLQKENIIDESGMPKERFSAEFPKEGPSILRIQQVVRGDSAAYFCASSRTGTGNQPQHFGDGTRLSIL.

Details on this clone: Other nucleotide sequences from this sample produce the same CDR3. The rearrangement uses TRBV5-1 and TRBJ2-2; D is possibly TRBD1 (5 bases). The V gene lost 2 bases and the J gene lost 1 base, with 9 bases spanning the gap. This CDR3 spans 15 amino acids. Per the germline V gene, CDR1 is SGHRS and CDR2 is YFSETQ. CDR3 coding DNA: TGCGCCAGCAGCTTAGGCAGGGAGAACACCGGGGAGCTGTTTTTT. It translates to CASSLGRENTGELFF.

The CDR3 sequence: CASSIGTPNNSPLHF. In DNA, the CDR3 is TGTGCCAGCAGCATCGGGACGCCGAATAATTCACCCCTCCACTTT. The rearrangement uses TRBV2 and TRBJ1-6; a possible D gene is TRBD1 (5 bases). Between the trimmed V and J ends, which lost 6 bases and 5 bases, there was a span of 14 bases. This CDR3 region has 15 residues. The germline V gene has CDR1 SNHLY and CDR2 FYNNEI.

V usage is TRBV5-1 and J usage is TRBJ2-1; the D gene is possibly TRBD1 (5 bases). CDR1 is SGHRS, CDR2 YFSETQ, per germline. The V and J ends lost 1 base and 8 bases respectively, with 16 bases between them. The CDR3 has 15 residues. The CDR3 spells CASSLMPGNFDEQFF. CDR3 coding DNA: TGCGCCAGCAGCTTGATGCCAGGGAATTTCGATGAGCAGTTCTTC.

This clone was picked up a small number of times. The chain links TRBV7-6 to TRBJ1-1; D is unclear. The V end was cut by 3 bases, the J end by 1 base, with 12 bases between. Germline V gene data show CDR1 as SGHVS and CDR2 as FNYEAQ. The CDR3 totals 15 residues. In nucleotides, the CDR3 is TGTGCCAGCAGCTTCCGCGTGGACGGGAACACTGAAGCTTTCTTT. This gives the protein CASSFRVDGNTEAFF.

In this sample, this clone turned up a few times. The V and J genes are TRBV5-4 and TRBJ1-5; D is possibly TRBD1 (5 bases). This CDR3 region has 12 residues. Germline-derived CDR1 and CDR2 are SGHNT and YYREEE (reference sequence). V lost 0 bases and J lost 15, with 13 bases in between. The CDR3 sequence is CASSLAGTEWHF. The DNA for the CDR3 is TGTGCCAGCAGCTTGGCCGGGACGGAGTGGCATTTT.

This clone was found a few times. J is TRBJ1-1 and V is TRBV6-5, with unresolved D. V was cut by 5 bases and J by 1 base, with 5 bases left in between. In germline, CDR1 is MNHEY, CDR2 SVGAGI. The CDR3 sequence is 12 residues long. This CDR3 reads CASSTQNTEAFF. The CDR3 DNA reads TGTGCCAGCAGTACCCAGAACACTGAAGCTTTCTTT.

The chain carries TRBV7-2 and TRBJ2-7, with a weak D call TRBD2 (6 bases). V was clipped by 1 base and J by 7 bases, with 14 bases between them. CDR1 and CDR2 (germline): SGHTA, FQGNSA. The CDR3 has 14 residues. The CDR3 protein is CASSLVTSIPEQYF. CDR3 in DNA: TGTGCCAGCAGCTTAGTGACTAGTATCCCTGAGCAGTACTTC.

This chain uses TRBV11-3 with TRBJ2-7, with D possibly being TRBD2 (5 bases). CDR1 and CDR2 (germline): SGHNT, YENEEA. Between the trimmed V and J ends, which lost 6 bases and 6 bases, there was a span of 18 bases. The CDR3 is 14 amino acids. The CDR3 here is CASSREGRRGEQYF. Written as DNA, the CDR3 is TGTGCCAGCAGTAGGGAAGGGCGCCGGGGCGAGCAGTACTTC.

This clone occurred a few times. As DNA, the CDR3 is TGTGCCAGCAGTACGACAGGGGCGGGCGCAGATACGCAGTATTTT. It is translated as CASSTTGAGADTQYF. V usage is TRBV6-5 and J usage is TRBJ2-3; 8 bases are a match to TRBD1. J gave up 4 bases and V 5 bases, and 8 bases lay outside the gene matches. The CDR3 runs to 15 residues. Germline V gene sequence: CDR1 MNHEY, CDR2 SVGAGI.